This is a list of T cell receptor beta chains from one sample in a study of CD8 T cells in ankylosing spondylitis. TCRdb re-derived calls from the 5' RACE reads in MiXCR, one entry per CDR3 protein. The data hold 400,000 to 450,000 distinct CDR3 sequences, with roughly a sixth observed a single time. The material sequenced was blood, either unsorted or a sorted T cell fraction (not recorded which). These receptors were obtained from a male donor with ankylosing spondylitis. The conserved cysteine and the conserved F or W are not part of the CDR3 here. Part of the rows lack a size; the others show once, few, many or a class for expanded clones.

clone size	J gene	V gene	CDR3 protein
few	TRBJ2-5	TRBV18	ASSQHQETQY
few	TRBJ2-1	TRBV12-3/TRBV12-4	ASSRSGGEYNEQF
.	TRBJ2-7	TRBV10-3	AISESTRGPRSTYEQY
few	TRBJ1-4	TRBV27	ASGVRSTTNEKLF
few	TRBJ1-6	TRBV20-1	SARANSGTGYSPLH
.	TRBJ2-7	TRBV6-2/TRBV6-3	ASTSTGTGLYEQY
.	TRBJ2-7	TRBV28	ASSLQDLYEQY
.	TRBJ2-3	TRBV3-1	ASSPLSRTDTQY
.	TRBJ2-3	TRBV19	ASSTPGGAMTDTQY
.	TRBJ1-6	TRBV20-1	SANPPGSYNSPLH
many	TRBJ2-7	TRBV29-1	SVGRDFYEQY
many	TRBJ1-5	TRBV12-3/TRBV12-4	ASSVGGDNNQPQH
.	TRBJ2-1	TRBV10-1	ASSESPYRDNEQF
.	TRBJ1-1	TRBV18	ASSPSLTNQGTEAF
.	TRBJ1-2	TRBV6-1	ASSERSGTAYNYGYT
few	TRBJ1-5	TRBV6-2/TRBV6-3	ASSHRDRGHDNQPQH
.	TRBJ2-3	TRBV7-3	ASRPGTSVRTDTQY
.	TRBJ1-5	TRBV20-1	SARSTDRPGSNQPQH
many	TRBJ2-5	TRBV5-1	ASKDPGQETQY
.	TRBJ2-1	TRBV7-8	ASSLNLAGGGRDEQF
.	TRBJ2-2	TRBV29-1	SAARGTGTGELF
.	TRBJ2-2	TRBV6-1	ASRLKFETGELF
.	TRBJ1-6	TRBV28	ASSPRQGGASPLH
.	TRBJ2-7	TRBV28	ASRETSGKYEQY
many	TRBJ2-1	TRBV2	ASSGTGTYNEQF